A selection of T cell receptor beta chains follows, all from one sample in a study of T cells in Graves' hyperthyroidism and ophthalmopathy. TCRdb called the multiplex PCR reads again in MiXCR, with one record for every CDR3 protein. The sample shows around 570,000 distinct CDR3 sequences, approximately 20% of them seen only once. Sequenced material: blood. The receptors derive from a man aged 40-55 years with Graves' ophthalmopathy. Both conserved end residues are part of each CDR3. The D gene is left open where the match is weak. Some rows have no size entry. The others give once, few or many, or a class for an expanded clone.

-	many	TRBV5-1	TRBJ2-1	TGCGCCAGCAGGTTGTTTGGGGGAAATGAGCAGTTCTTC	CASRLFGGNEQFF
-	many	TRBV2	TRBJ1-1	TGTGCCAGCACCGAGACATTCACTGAAGCTTTCTTT	CASTETFTEAFF
-	few	TRBV7-9	TRBJ2-1	TGTGCCAGCAGCCATGACAGGTTTTTAGGCAATGAGCAGTTCTTC	CASSHDRFLGNEQFF
-	many	TRBV2	TRBJ2-3	TGTGCCAGCAGAATCACGGCGATCACAGATACGCAGTATTTT	CASRITAITDTQYF
TRBD2	-	TRBV9	TRBJ2-3	TGTGCCAGCAGCGTAACCTTAGCGGGGGCAGGGGATACGCAGTATTTT	CASSVTLAGAGDTQYF
-	many	TRBV6-1	TRBJ1-2	TGTGCCAGCAGTGGGCCCACGAGGATCAGTGCCGGCTACACCTTC	CASSGPTRISAGYTF
TRBD1	many	TRBV6-1	TRBJ2-5	TGTGCCAGCAGTGACCGGGACAGGCTCCAAGAGACCCAGTACTTC	CASSDRDRLQETQYF
-	few	TRBV19	TRBJ2-1	TGTGCCAGTAGGCTAGACGGGACAAACAATGAGCAGTTCTTC	CASRLDGTNNEQFF
TRBD2	few	TRBV13	TRBJ2-7	TGTGCCAGCAGGGCCACTCTGGCTAGCGGGGGGGAAGAGCAGTACTTC	CASRATLASGGEEQYF
TRBD1	many	TRBV10-3	TRBJ1-2	TGTGCCATCAGCTCGGACAGGGACTATGGCTACACCTTC	CAISSDRDYGYTF
-	many	TRBV7-6	TRBJ2-2	TGTGCCAGCAGCTTGGGCGGTGGGGCCGGGGAGCTGTTTTTT	CASSLGGGAGELFF
-	many	TRBV6-1	TRBJ2-2	TGTGCCAGCAGACCCGTGGGGATCGGGGAGCTGTTTTTT	CASRPVGIGELFF
TRBD1	few	TRBV5-6	TRBJ1-2	TGTGCCAGCAGAACGAACAGGGGGCATGGGGGCTACACCTTC	CASRTNRGHGGYTF
-	-	TRBV20-1	TRBJ2-1	TGCAGTGCTAGGGAGCCGTCCTCAGTAAATGAGCAGTTCTTC	CSAREPSSVNEQFF
-	many	TRBV7-2	TRBJ2-5	TGTGCCAGCAGCGCCCCTGGGACCCAGTACTTC	CASSAPGTQYF
-	-	TRBV4-1	TRBJ2-3	TGCGCCAGCAGCCAAGCCGTAGCGGAGATCACAGATACGCAGTATTTT	CASSQAVAEITDTQYF
-	few	TRBV2	TRBJ2-7	TGTGCCAGCAGCGATTGGGGGGTTCCGAACGAGCAGTACTTC	CASSDWGVPNEQYF
-	many	TRBV24-1	TRBJ2-7	TGTGCCACCAGTGATCCCCAGGGTAGCGAGCAGTACTTC	CATSDPQGSEQYF
TRBD2	few	TRBV7-9	TRBJ2-2	TGTGCCAGCCCGGCGGGAGTGGGCACCGGGGAGCTGTTTTTT	CASPAGVGTGELFF
-	-	TRBV20-1	TRBJ1-3	TGCAGTGCTAGCAGGGACCCGAGAGTAAACACCATATATTTT	CSASRDPRVNTIYF
TRBD1	many	TRBV2	TRBJ2-1	TGTGCCAGCAGTGATACGGGACAGGGGGCGTATGAGCAGTTCTTC	CASSDTGQGAYEQFF
TRBD1	-	TRBV7-2	TRBJ1-6	TGTGCCAGCAGTGAAGGACAGGGGAGTAATTCACCCCTCCACTTT	CASSEGQGSNSPLHF
-	many	TRBV7-3	TRBJ1-1	TGTGCCAGCAGGCGAAACACTGAAGCTTTCTTT	CASRRNTEAFF
-	-	TRBV20-1	TRBJ1-2	TGCAGTGCCTTCCGGGCCAATGGCTACACCTTC	CSAFRANGYTF
-	-	TRBV5-1	TRBJ2-5	TGCGCCAGCTGCCTCGGAGGAGGGGCGCGGATTGGAGAGACCCAGTACTTC	CASCLGGGARIGETQYF